This TCR beta chain was observed in a study of persistence of HIV-infected CD4 T cells. About this clone itself: Its antigen remains unknown. Sequence at one end of the junction differs from germline and may be a read error.

The immunoSEQ assay was version 4, run in survey mode. Sequencing used immunoSEQ multiplex PCR; TCRdb keeps in-frame clones, though not all of them. The repertoire includes 25,000 to 35,000 clones, 78% of them detected once, and 0.81% sits in the top ten. Stimulation used approximately 9.5 ug/mL lysate from CMV-infected fibroblasts. Sorted nonresponding memory CD4+ T cells were CD40L-negative, CD69-negative, CD45RO-high. The CDR3 runs to 18 residues. Germline lookup yields CDR1 SGDLS and CDR2 YYNGEE. The chain joins TRBV9 to TRBJ1-3; TRBD1 aligns across 7 bases. The receptor's source is an adult woman with HIV who was CMV-seropositive. Specimen: CD4+ T cells sorted from PBMCs after approximately 20-hour stimulation, collected from a patient who received antiretroviral therapy. CDR3 bases: TGTGCCAGCAGCGTATCCCGACGGACAGGAACCTTTGGAGACACCATATATTTT. This sequence encodes CASSVSRRTGTFGDTIYF.